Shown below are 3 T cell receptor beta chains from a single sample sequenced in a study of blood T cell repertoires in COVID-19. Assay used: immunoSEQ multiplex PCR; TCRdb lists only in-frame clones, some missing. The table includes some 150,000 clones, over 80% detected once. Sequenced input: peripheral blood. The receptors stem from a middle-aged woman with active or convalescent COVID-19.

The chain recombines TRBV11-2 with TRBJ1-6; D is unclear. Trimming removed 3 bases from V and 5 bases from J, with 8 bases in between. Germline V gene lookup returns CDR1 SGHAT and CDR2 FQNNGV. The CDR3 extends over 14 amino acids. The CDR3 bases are TGTGCCAGCAGCTTCAGAGGGAATAATTCACCCCTCCACTTT. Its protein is CASSFRGNNSPLHF.

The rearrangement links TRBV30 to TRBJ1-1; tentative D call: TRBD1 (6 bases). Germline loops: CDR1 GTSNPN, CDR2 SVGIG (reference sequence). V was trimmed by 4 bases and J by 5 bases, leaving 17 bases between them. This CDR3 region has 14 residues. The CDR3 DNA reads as TGTGCCTGGATGCTCCCCGGGGGGCGGACTGAAGCTTTCTTT. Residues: CAWMLPGGRTEAFF. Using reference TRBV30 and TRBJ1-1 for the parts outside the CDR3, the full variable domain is SQTIHQWPATLVQPVGSPLSLECTVEGTSNPNLYWYRQAAGRGLQLLFYSVGIGQISSEVPQNLSASRPQDRQFILSSKKLLLSDSGFYLCAWMLPGGRTEAFFGQGTRLTVV.

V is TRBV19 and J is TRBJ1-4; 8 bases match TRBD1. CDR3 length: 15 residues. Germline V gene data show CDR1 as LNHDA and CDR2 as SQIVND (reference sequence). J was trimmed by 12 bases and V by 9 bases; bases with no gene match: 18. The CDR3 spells CASNEMAGGGQELFF. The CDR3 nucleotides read TGTGCCAGCAACGAGATGGCAGGGGGCGGTCAGGAACTGTTTTTT.